This entry features one T cell receptor beta chain sequence. The data belong to a study of blood T cell repertoires in COVID-19. The CDR3 runs 18 residues. Germline CDR1 LGHDT, CDR2 YNNKEL (reference sequence). V shed 4 bases and J 1 base; nucleotides not matched to a gene: 14. Original processing notes: Amplification of reference gene primers provided the estimated nucleated cell counts. TCRdb keeps only in-frame clones here, not all; method: immunoSEQ multiplex PCR. Clone size and the V and J calls come from that table; the DNA yielded D and trimming. The profile shows some 200,000 clones, around 80% of them singletons.

The chain has TRBV3-1 (or the pseudogene TRBV3-2) and TRBJ2-7; 9 bases agree with TRBD1. The origin of this receptor is a man aged 50 or older with active or convalescent COVID-19. The specimen was peripheral blood. This CDR3 is CASSPPGRNRGRSYEQYF. The CDR3 region has the DNA TGTGCCAGCAGCCCACCAGGTAGAAACAGGGGGCGATCCTACGAGCAGTACTTC.